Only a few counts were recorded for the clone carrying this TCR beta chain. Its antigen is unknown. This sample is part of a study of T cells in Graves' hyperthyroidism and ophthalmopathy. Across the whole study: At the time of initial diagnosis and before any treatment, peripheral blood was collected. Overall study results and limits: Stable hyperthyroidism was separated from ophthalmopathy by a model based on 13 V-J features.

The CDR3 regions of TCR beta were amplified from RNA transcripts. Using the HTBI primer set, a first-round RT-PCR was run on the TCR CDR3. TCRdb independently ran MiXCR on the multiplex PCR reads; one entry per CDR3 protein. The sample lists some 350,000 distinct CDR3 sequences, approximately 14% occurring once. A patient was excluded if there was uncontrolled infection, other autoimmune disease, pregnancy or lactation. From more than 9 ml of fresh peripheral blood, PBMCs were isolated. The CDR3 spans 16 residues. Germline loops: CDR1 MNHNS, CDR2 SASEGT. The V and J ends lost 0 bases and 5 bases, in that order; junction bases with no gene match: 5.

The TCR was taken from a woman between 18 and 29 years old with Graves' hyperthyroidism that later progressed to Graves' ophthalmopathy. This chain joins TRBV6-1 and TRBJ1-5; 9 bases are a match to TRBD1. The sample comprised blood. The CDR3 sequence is CASSEAEGQGYQPQHF. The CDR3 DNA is TGTGCCAGCAGTGAAGCAGAGGGACAGGGTTATCAGCCCCAGCATTTT.